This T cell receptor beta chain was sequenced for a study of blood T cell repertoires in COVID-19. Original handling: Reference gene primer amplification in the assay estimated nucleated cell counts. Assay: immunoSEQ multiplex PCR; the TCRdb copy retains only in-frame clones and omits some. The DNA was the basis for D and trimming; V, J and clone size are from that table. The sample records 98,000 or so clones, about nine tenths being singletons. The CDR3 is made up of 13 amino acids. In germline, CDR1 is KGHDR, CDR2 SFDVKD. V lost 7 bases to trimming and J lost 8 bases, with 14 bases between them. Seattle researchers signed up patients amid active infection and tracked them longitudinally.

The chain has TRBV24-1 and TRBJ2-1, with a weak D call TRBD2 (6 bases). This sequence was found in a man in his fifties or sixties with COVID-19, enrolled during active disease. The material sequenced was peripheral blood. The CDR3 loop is CATSLRLGDEQFF. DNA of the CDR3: TGTGCCACCAGCCTAAGACTAGGGGATGAGCAGTTCTTC.